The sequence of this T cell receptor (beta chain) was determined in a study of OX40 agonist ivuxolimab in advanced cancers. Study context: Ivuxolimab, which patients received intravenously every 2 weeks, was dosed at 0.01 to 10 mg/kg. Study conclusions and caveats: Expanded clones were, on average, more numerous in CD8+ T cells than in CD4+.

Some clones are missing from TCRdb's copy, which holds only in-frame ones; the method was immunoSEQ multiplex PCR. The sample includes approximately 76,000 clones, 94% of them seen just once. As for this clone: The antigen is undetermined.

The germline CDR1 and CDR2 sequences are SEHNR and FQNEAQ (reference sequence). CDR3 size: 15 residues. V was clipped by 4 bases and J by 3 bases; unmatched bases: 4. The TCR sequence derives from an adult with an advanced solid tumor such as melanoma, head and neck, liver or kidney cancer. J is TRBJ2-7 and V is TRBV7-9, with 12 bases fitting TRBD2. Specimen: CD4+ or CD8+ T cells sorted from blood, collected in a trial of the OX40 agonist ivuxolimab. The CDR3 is CASSSRLAGDYEQYF. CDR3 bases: TGTGCCAGCAGCTCTAGACTAGCGGGAGACTACGAGCAGTACTTC.